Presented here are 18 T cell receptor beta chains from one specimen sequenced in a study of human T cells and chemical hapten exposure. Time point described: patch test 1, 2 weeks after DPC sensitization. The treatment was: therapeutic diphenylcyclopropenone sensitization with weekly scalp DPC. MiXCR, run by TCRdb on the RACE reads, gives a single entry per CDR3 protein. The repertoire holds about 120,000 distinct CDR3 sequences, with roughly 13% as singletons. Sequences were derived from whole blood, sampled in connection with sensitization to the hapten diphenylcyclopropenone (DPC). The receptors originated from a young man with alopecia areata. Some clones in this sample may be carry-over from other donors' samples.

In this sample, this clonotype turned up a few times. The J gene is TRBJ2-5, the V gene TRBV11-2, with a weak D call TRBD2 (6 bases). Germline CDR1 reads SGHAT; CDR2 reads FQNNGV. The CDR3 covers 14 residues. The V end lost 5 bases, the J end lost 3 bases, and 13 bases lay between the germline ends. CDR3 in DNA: TGTGCCAGCAGCCCCTGGGGGGAAAAAGAGACCCAGTACTTC. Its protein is CASSPWGEKETQYF.

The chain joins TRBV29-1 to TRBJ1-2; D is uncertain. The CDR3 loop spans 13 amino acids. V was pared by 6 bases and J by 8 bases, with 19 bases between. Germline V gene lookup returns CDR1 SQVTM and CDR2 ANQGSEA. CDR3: CSVRTLLPKGYTF. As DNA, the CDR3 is TGCAGCGTACGAACGCTCCTTCCTAAAGGCTACACCTTC.

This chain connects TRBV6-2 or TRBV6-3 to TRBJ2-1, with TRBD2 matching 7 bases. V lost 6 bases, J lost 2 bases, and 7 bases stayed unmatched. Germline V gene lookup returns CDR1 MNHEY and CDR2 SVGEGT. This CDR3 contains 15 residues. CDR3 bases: TGTGCCAGCAGCCAGCGGGGAAGGACCTACAATGAGCAGTTCTTC. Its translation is CASSQRGRTYNEQFF.

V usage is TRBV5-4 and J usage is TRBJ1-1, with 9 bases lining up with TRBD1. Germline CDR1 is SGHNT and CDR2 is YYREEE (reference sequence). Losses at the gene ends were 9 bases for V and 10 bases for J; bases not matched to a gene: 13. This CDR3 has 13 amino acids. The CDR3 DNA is TGTGCCACCTCCGCCGGGACAGGGACCCCAGCTTTCTTT. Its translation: CATSAGTGTPAFF.

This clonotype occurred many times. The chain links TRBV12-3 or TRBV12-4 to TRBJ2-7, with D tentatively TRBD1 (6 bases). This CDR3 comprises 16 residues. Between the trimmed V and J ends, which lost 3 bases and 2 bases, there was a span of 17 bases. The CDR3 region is CASSFYTGSTAYEQYF. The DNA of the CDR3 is TGTGCCAGCAGTTTCTACACAGGGTCGACGGCCTACGAGCAGTACTTC.

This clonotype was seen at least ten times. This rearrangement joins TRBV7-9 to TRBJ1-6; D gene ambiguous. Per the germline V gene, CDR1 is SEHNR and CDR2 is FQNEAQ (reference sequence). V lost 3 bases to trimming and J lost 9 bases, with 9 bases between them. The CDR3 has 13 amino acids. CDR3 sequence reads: CASSLDPISPLHF. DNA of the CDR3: TGTGCCAGCAGCTTGGACCCGATTTCACCCCTCCACTTT.

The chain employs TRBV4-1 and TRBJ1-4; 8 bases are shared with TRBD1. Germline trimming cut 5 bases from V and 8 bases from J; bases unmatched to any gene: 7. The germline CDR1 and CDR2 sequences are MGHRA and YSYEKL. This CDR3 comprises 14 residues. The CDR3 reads CASSWTGRMEKLFF. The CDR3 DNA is TGCGCCAGCAGCTGGACAGGGAGGATGGAAAAACTGTTTTTT.

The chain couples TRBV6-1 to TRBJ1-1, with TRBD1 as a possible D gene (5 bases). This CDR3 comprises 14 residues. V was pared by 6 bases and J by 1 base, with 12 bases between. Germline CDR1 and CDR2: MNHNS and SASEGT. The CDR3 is CASRARAPNTEAFF. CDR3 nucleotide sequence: TGTGCCAGCAGAGCCAGGGCCCCGAACACTGAAGCTTTCTTT.

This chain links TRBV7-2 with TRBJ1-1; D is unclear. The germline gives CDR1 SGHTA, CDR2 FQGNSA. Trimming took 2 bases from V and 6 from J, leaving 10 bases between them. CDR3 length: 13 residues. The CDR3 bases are TGTGCCAGCAGCTTATTGGGCGAGCCTGAAGCTTTCTTT. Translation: CASSLLGEPEAFF.

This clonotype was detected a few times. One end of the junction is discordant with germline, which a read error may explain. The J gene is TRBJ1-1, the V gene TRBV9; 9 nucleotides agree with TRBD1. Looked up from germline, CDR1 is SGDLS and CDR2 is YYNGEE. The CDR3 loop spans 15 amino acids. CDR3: CASTVDGTGFPEAFF. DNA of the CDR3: TGTGCCAGCACCGTAGACGGGACAGGGTTCCCTGAAGCTTTCTTT.

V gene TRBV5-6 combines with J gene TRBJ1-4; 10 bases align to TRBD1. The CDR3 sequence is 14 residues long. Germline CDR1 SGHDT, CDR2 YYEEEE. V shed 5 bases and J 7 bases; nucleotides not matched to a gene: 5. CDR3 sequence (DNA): TGTGCCAGCAGGGGGACAGGGGATGGTGAAAAACTGTTTTTT. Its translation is CASRGTGDGEKLFF. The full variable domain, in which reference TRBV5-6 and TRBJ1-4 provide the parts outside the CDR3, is DAGVTQSPTHLIKTRGQQVTLRCSPKSGHDTVSWYQQALGQGPQFIFQYYEEEERQRGNFPDRFSGHQFPNYSSELNVNALLLGDSALYLCASRGTGDGEKLFFGSGTQLSVL.

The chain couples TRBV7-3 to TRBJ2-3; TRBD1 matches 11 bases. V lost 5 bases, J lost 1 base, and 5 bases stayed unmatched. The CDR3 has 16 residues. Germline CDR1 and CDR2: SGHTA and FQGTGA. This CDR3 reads CASSTWTGGRTDTQYF. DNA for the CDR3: TGTGCCAGCAGCACGTGGACAGGGGGCCGCACAGATACGCAGTATTTT.

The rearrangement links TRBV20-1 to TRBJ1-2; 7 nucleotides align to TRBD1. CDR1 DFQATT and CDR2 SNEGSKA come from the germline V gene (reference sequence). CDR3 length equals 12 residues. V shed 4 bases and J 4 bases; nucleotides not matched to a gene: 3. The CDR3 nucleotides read TGCAGTGCTATTGACAGGGTCTATGGCTACACCTTC. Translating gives CSAIDRVYGYTF.

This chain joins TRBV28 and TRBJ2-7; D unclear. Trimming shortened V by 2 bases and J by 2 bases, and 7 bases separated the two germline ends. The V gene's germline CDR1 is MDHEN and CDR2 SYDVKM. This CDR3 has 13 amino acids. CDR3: CASSLGRAYEQYF. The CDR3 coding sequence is TGTGCCAGCAGTTTAGGACGGGCCTACGAGCAGTACTTC.

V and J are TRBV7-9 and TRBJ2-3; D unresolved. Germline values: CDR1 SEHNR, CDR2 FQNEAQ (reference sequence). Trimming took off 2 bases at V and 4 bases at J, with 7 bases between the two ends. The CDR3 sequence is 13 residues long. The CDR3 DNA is TGTGCCAGCAGCTTACCCGGGCCAGATACGCAGTATTTT. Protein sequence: CASSLPGPDTQYF.

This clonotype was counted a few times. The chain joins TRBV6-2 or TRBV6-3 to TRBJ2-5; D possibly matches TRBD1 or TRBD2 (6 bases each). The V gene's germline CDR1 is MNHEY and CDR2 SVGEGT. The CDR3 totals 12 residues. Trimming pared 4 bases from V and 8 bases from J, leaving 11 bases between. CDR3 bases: TGTGCCAGCAGTTTATCGGGGGCTACCCAGTACTTC. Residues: CASSLSGATQYF.

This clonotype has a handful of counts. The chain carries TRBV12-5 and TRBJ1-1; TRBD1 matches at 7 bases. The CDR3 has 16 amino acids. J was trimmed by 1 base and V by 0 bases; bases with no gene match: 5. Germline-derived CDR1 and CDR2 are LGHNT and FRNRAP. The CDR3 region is CASGLVLGTANTEAFF. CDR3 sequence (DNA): TGTGCTAGTGGTTTGGTACTAGGGACAGCGAACACTGAAGCTTTCTTT. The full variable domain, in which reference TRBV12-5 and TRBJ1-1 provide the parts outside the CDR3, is DARVTQTPRHKVTEMGQEVTMRCQPILGHNTVFWYRQTMMQGLELLAYFRNRAPLDDSGMPKDRFSAEMPDATLATLKIQPSEPRDSAVYFCASGLVLGTANTEAFFGQGTRLTVV.

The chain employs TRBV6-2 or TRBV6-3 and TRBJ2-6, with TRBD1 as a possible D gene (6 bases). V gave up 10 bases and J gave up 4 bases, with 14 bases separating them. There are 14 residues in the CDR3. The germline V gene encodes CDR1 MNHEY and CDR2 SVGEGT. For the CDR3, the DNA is TGTGCCACCTCCGACAGGCTCGGGGCCAACGTCCTGACTTTC. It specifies CATSDRLGANVLTF.